A selection of T cell receptor beta chains follows, all from one sample in a study of human T cells and chemical hapten exposure. MiXCR, applied by TCRdb to the RACE reads, yields one record per CDR3 protein. The table includes 45,000 or so distinct CDR3 sequences, about 4.1% detected once. Sequenced sample: whole blood. Receptors originate from a human donor in good health. Some clones in this sample may be carry-over from other donors' samples. CDR3s include the opening cysteine and the closing phenylalanine or tryptophan. The order of the fields is J gene, D gene, clone size, V gene, CDR3 DNA, CDR3 protein. A D gene is named only where the DNA matches it firmly. Not all rows give a size; the values are once, few, many and, for expanded clones, a class.

J: TRBJ2-7; D: NA; size: many; V: TRBV11-2; DNA: TGTGCCAGCAGCCTGGGGCGGGGCCCCTACGAGCAGTACTTC; CDR3: CASSLGRGPYEQYF
J: TRBJ2-5; D: NA; size: many; V: TRBV7-2; DNA: TGTGCCAGCAGCCTCACCCGACGGGGAGGTGGGACCCAGTACTTC; CDR3: CASSLTRRGGGTQYF
J: TRBJ2-7; D: TRBD1; size: many; V: TRBV7-2; DNA: TGTGCCAGCAGCTTAGGATGGGACAGAGACGAGCAGTACTTC; CDR3: CASSLGWDRDEQYF
J: TRBJ1-2; D: NA; size: many; V: TRBV28; DNA: TGTGCCAGCAGTTTAACAGGCGGCTCTAGCTACACCTTC; CDR3: CASSLTGGSSYTF
J: TRBJ1-5; D: TRBD1; size: many; V: TRBV4-1; DNA: TGCGCCAGCAGCCAGACGGACAGGACGCCTGGGGAGCCCCAGCATTTT; CDR3: CASSQTDRTPGEPQHF
J: TRBJ2-6; D: TRBD1; size: many; V: TRBV12-3/TRBV12-4; DNA: TGTGCCAGCAGTCCCGGGACAGGGTCCTCTGGGGCCAACGTCCTGACTTTC; CDR3: CASSPGTGSSGANVLTF
J: TRBJ2-4; D: NA; size: many; V: TRBV20-1; DNA: TGCAGTGCTAGAGGTGGCAGGGTGATGGGCAGCATTCAGTACTTC; CDR3: CSARGGRVMGSIQYF
J: TRBJ1-1; D: TRBD1; size: few; V: TRBV29-1; DNA: TGCAGCGCCCGAGGACAGGCGAACACTGAAGCTTTCTTT; CDR3: CSARGQANTEAFF
J: TRBJ2-1; D: TRBD1; size: few; V: TRBV7-9; DNA: TGTGCCAGCAGCTTTGGACAGGGGGTCAACGGAGGGAATGAGCAGTTCTTC; CDR3: CASSFGQGVNGGNEQFF
J: TRBJ2-1; D: NA; size: NA; V: TRBV7-9; DNA: TGTGCCAGCAGCTTAGGAAGGACGGTGAGGACTGAGAATGAGCAGTTCTTC; CDR3: CASSLGRTVRTENEQFF
J: TRBJ1-6; D: TRBD1; size: few; V: TRBV28; DNA: TGTGCCAGCAGTCCCACAGGGGACCAATCACCCCTCCACTTT; CDR3: CASSPTGDQSPLHF
J: TRBJ2-5; D: NA; size: many; V: TRBV10-3; DNA: TGTGCCATCAGTGGAACCGGGACACCCCAAGAGACCCAGTACTTC; CDR3: CAISGTGTPQETQYF
J: TRBJ2-3; D: TRBD2; size: NA; V: TRBV28; DNA: TGTGCCAGCAGTTTGATCCGTCTAGCGGGCACAGATACGCAGTATTTT; CDR3: CASSLIRLAGTDTQYF
J: TRBJ2-5; D: TRBD1; size: many; V: TRBV7-8; DNA: TGTGCCAGCAGCCGAGACAGGGGAGAGACCCAGTACTTC; CDR3: CASSRDRGETQYF
J: TRBJ2-5; D: NA; size: NA; V: TRBV6-5; DNA: TGTGCCAGCAGTCGGACTCCGGTGGAGACCCAGTACTTC; CDR3: CASSRTPVETQYF
J: TRBJ2-2; D: NA; size: NA; V: TRBV29-1; DNA: TGCAGCGTTCTCGACACCGGGGAGCTGTTTTTT; CDR3: CSVLDTGELFF
J: TRBJ2-7; D: TRBD2; size: many; V: TRBV28; DNA: TGTGCCAGCAGCCTAGGGCGGGGAGGGCTGACCTACGAGCAGTACTTC; CDR3: CASSLGRGGLTYEQYF
J: TRBJ2-1; D: NA; size: NA; V: TRBV9; DNA: TGTGCCAGCAGCGTTCGCGGGACAGTATACAATGAGCAGTTCTTC; CDR3: CASSVRGTVYNEQFF
J: TRBJ1-5; D: TRBD1; size: many; V: TRBV10-2; DNA: TGCGCCAGCAGAGAGGGACAGGTCAATCAGCCCCAGCATTTT; CDR3: CASREGQVNQPQHF
J: TRBJ2-7; D: NA; size: many; V: TRBV9; DNA: TGTGCCAGCAGCGTAAGGGAAAGTTTGACGGACGAGCAGTACTTC; CDR3: CASSVRESLTDEQYF
J: TRBJ1-6; D: NA; size: NA; V: TRBV7-8; DNA: TGTGCCAGCAGCTCTAGAATCCCAGCCGGGGGGCGATCTTCCTATAATTCACCCCTCCACTTT; CDR3: CASSSRIPAGGRSSYNSPLHF
J: TRBJ2-7; D: TRBD2; size: many; V: TRBV28; DNA: TGTGCCAGCAGTTTAGCGGGAGGACCCTACGAGCAGTACTTC; CDR3: CASSLAGGPYEQYF
J: TRBJ1-3; D: TRBD1; size: NA; V: TRBV5-1; DNA: TGCGCCAGCAGCTTGGGACAGGGGCCTCTCTCTGGAAACACCATATATTTT; CDR3: CASSLGQGPLSGNTIYF
J: TRBJ1-1; D: NA; size: few; V: TRBV7-2; DNA: TGTGCCAGCAGCTTAGAGGGACGGGTGAACACTGAAGCTTTCTTT; CDR3: CASSLEGRVNTEAFF
J: TRBJ2-2; D: TRBD1; size: many; V: TRBV5-1; DNA: TGCGCCAGCAGCTCTGGGACAGTTGGGAACACCGGGGAGCTGTTTTTT; CDR3: CASSSGTVGNTGELFF
J: TRBJ2-3; D: NA; size: many; V: TRBV5-6; DNA: TGTGCCAGCAGCGAACGGCACGGGCCCCTGGGGACAGATACGCAGTATTTT; CDR3: CASSERHGPLGTDTQYF
J: TRBJ2-2; D: NA; size: many; V: TRBV3-1; DNA: TGTGCCAGCAGTCCCGACGGGAACACCGGGGAGCTGTTTTTT; CDR3: CASSPDGNTGELFF
J: TRBJ2-5; D: NA; size: many; V: TRBV12-3/TRBV12-4; DNA: TGTGCCAGCGCCCCTGGGGGGACCCAGTACTTC; CDR3: CASAPGGTQYF
J: TRBJ2-3; D: NA; size: many; V: TRBV30; DNA: TGTGCCTGGAGTGTCCTGACTAGGGGAAGCACAGATACGCAGTATTTT; CDR3: CAWSVLTRGSTDTQYF
J: TRBJ1-2; D: TRBD1; size: many; V: TRBV7-9; DNA: TGTGCCAGCAGCTCAGACAGGGGGGGGTATGGCTACACCTTC; CDR3: CASSSDRGGYGYTF
J: TRBJ2-7; D: NA; size: many; V: TRBV20-1; DNA: TGCAGTGCTAGAGATTGGGCAGGGCTGTCGTACGAGCAGTACTTC; CDR3: CSARDWAGLSYEQYF
J: TRBJ2-1; D: TRBD1; size: NA; V: TRBV5-4; DNA: TGTGCCAGCAGCCCCGGGCCCCTCAGACAGGGCTCCTACAATGAGCAGTTCTTC; CDR3: CASSPGPLRQGSYNEQFF
J: TRBJ2-7; D: NA; size: few; V: TRBV9; DNA: TGTGCCAGCAGCGTCAGCGGTAACCACGAGCAGTACTTC; CDR3: CASSVSGNHEQYF
J: TRBJ1-1; D: NA; size: NA; V: TRBV20-1; DNA: TGCAGTGCTGGACAGACTAGTCTGTCAAGTACTGAAGCTTTCTTT; CDR3: CSAGQTSLSSTEAFF
J: TRBJ1-6; D: NA; size: few; V: TRBV20-1; DNA: TGCAGTGCTACCTCTCCGGGTTCACCCCTCCACTTT; CDR3: CSATSPGSPLHF
J: TRBJ2-5; D: TRBD1; size: few; V: TRBV3-1; DNA: TGTGCCAGCAGCCAAGATCCGGGGACAGGGAAGACCCAGTACTTC; CDR3: CASSQDPGTGKTQYF
J: TRBJ2-3; D: TRBD1; size: NA; V: TRBV7-8; DNA: TGTGCCAGCAGCAATTATGGACAGGGGGGTAGGACAGATACGCAGTATTTT; CDR3: CASSNYGQGGRTDTQYF
J: TRBJ2-2; D: NA; size: many; V: TRBV25-1; DNA: TGTGCCAGCAGTCGGGCCACCGGGGAGCTGTTTTTT; CDR3: CASSRATGELFF
J: TRBJ2-7; D: NA; size: many; V: TRBV28; DNA: TGTGCCAGCAGCAGCCGCCGGGACGGAACCTACGAGCAGTACTTC; CDR3: CASSSRRDGTYEQYF
J: TRBJ1-2; D: TRBD1; size: many; V: TRBV11-2; DNA: TGTGCCAGCAGCTTAAACAGGGGAGATGGCTACACCTTC; CDR3: CASSLNRGDGYTF
J: TRBJ2-3; D: NA; size: NA; V: TRBV13; DNA: TGTGCCAGCAGCTGGGGCAGGGGGGCAGATACGCAGTATTTT; CDR3: CASSWGRGADTQYF
J: TRBJ2-4; D: NA; size: many; V: TRBV29-1; DNA: TGCAGCGTTGCGCATATACCAAAAAACATTCAGTACTTC; CDR3: CSVAHIPKNIQYF
J: TRBJ2-1; D: TRBD2; size: many; V: TRBV29-1; DNA: TGCAGCGTTGAAACGGGGGGCCAGGGACTAGCCTATGAGCAGTTCTTC; CDR3: CSVETGGQGLAYEQFF
J: TRBJ2-1; D: TRBD2; size: many; V: TRBV4-1; DNA: TGCGCCAGCAGCCAAGATCCGGCACTAGCGGGACCCTACAATGAGCAGTTCTTC; CDR3: CASSQDPALAGPYNEQFF
J: TRBJ2-5; D: TRBD2; size: many; V: TRBV20-1; DNA: TGCAGTGACCTACGACTAGCCCAAGAGACCCAGTACTTC; CDR3: CSDLRLAQETQYF
J: TRBJ2-3; D: NA; size: few; V: TRBV5-1; DNA: TGCGCCACCCGCATGGCCCTGGGAAATCCAGATACGCAGTATTTT; CDR3: CATRMALGNPDTQYF
J: TRBJ2-1; D: TRBD2; size: many; V: TRBV3-1; DNA: TGTGCCAGCAGCCAGCTTAGCGGGAGCTACAATGAGCAGTTCTTC; CDR3: CASSQLSGSYNEQFF
J: TRBJ2-6; D: NA; size: few; V: TRBV7-2; DNA: TGTGCCAGCCCGCAGATCTCTGGGGCCAACGTCCTGACTTTC; CDR3: CASPQISGANVLTF
J: TRBJ2-5; D: NA; size: few; V: TRBV7-9; DNA: TGTGCCAGCAGCTTATACGGGGGAGAGACCCAGTACTTC; CDR3: CASSLYGGETQYF
J: TRBJ1-1; D: NA; size: many; V: TRBV5-1; DNA: TGCGCCAGCAGCTTGGTGGGTGAGGTGGCCGGGGACTGGGGAGCTTTCTTT; CDR3: CASSLVGEVAGDWGAFF
J: TRBJ2-1; D: TRBD1; size: few; V: TRBV6-5; DNA: TGTGCCAGCAGCCCCGTACCCGGCTACCTACAGGGGTATGAGCAGTTCTTC; CDR3: CASSPVPGYLQGYEQFF
J: TRBJ2-1; D: TRBD1; size: few; V: TRBV28; DNA: TGTGCCAGCAGTTCAGCCGGGACAGGGGGCCGAAATGAGCAGTTCTTC; CDR3: CASSSAGTGGRNEQFF
J: TRBJ1-1; D: NA; size: many; V: TRBV27; DNA: TGTGCCAGCAGCTCCCCCCTAGGGCTCGCTTTCTTT; CDR3: CASSSPLGLAFF
J: TRBJ2-5; D: NA; size: NA; V: TRBV6-5; DNA: TGTGCCAGCAGTTACGAGGGAAAGGAAGAGACCCAGTACTTC; CDR3: CASSYEGKEETQYF
J: TRBJ1-2; D: TRBD1; size: many; V: TRBV5-1; DNA: TGCGCCAGCAGCTTGGATCCCACCAACAGGGGGGTTTCTGGCTACACCTTC; CDR3: CASSLDPTNRGVSGYTF
J: TRBJ1-2; D: NA; size: NA; V: TRBV3-1; DNA: TGTGCCAGCAGCCAAGAATCAGGGGTGTATGGCTACACCTTC; CDR3: CASSQESGVYGYTF
J: TRBJ2-3; D: NA; size: many; V: TRBV11-2; DNA: TGTGCCAGCAGCCCCCGGGCCTTCACAGATACGCAGTATTTT; CDR3: CASSPRAFTDTQYF
J: TRBJ1-6; D: NA; size: many; V: TRBV6-5; DNA: TGTGCCAGCACCTTCTTGGGGTCCGGGACCGTGAGCTCCTATAATTCACCCCTCCACTTT; CDR3: CASTFLGSGTVSSYNSPLHF
J: TRBJ1-2; D: TRBD1; size: many; V: TRBV6-5; DNA: TGTGCCAGCCGCTGGACAGGGGACCGATATGGCTACACCTTC; CDR3: CASRWTGDRYGYTF
J: TRBJ2-1; D: NA; size: few; V: TRBV14; DNA: TGTGCCAGCAGCCAAGGGATGAGCGGGCCGAGCTCCTACAATGAGCAGTTCTTC; CDR3: CASSQGMSGPSSYNEQFF